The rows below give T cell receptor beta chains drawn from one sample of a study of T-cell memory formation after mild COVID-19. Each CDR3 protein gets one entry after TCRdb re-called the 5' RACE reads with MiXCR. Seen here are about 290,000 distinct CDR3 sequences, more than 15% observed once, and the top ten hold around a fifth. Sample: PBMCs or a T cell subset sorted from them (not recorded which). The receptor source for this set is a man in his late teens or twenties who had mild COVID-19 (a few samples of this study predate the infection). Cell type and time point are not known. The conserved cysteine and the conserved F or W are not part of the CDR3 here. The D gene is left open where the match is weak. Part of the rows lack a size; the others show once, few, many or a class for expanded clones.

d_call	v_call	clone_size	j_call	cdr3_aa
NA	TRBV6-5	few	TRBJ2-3	ASSSPPEGDTQY
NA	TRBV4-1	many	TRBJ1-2	ASSRDPGNYGYT
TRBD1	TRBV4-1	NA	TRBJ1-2	ASSDFPGTGVGYT
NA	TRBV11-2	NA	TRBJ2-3	ASSAGRAQY
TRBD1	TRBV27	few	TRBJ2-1	ASSLSDGQARRWYNEQF
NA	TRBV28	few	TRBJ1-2	ACGEGPLGGYT
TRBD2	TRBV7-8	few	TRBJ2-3	ASSFGLARGYTQY
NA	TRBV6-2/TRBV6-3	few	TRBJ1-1	ASIPSAMNTEAF
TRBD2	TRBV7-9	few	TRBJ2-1	ASSLRLQRSGASYNEQF
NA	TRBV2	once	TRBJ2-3	ASSGTGSPDTQY
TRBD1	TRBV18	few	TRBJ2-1	ASSPPGQGNYNEQF
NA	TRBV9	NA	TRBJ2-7	ASSVGTTYEQY
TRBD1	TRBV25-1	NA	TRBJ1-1	ASSDPMTGSTEAF
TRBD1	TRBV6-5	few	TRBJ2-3	ASRLDRGPYTQY
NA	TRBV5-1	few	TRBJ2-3	ASSSMRGSTDTQY
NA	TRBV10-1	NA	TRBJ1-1	ASSEFGRGTEAF
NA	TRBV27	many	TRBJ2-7	ASSSLGGREY
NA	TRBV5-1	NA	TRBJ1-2	ASSLATGRVSGYT